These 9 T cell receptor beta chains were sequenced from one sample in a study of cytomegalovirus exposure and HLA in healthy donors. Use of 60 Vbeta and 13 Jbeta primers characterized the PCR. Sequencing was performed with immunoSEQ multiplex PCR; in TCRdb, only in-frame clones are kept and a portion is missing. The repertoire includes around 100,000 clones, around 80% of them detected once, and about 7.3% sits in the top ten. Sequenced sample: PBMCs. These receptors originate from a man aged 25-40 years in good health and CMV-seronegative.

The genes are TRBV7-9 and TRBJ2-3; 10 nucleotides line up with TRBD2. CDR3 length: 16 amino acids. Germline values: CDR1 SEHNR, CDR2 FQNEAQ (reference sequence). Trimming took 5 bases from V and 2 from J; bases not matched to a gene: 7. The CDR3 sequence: CASSPLAGVITDTQYF. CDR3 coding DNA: TGTGCCAGCAGCCCTCTAGCGGGGGTAATCACAGATACGCAGTATTTT.

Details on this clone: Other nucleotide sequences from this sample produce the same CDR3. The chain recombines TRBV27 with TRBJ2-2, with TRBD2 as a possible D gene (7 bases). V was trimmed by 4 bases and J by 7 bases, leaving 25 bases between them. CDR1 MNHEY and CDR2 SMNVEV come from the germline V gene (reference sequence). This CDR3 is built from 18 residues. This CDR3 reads CASSSPPGRGAGGGELFF. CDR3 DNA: TGTGCCAGCAGTTCCCCTCCAGGGAGGGGGGCCGGAGGCGGGGAGCTGTTTTTT.

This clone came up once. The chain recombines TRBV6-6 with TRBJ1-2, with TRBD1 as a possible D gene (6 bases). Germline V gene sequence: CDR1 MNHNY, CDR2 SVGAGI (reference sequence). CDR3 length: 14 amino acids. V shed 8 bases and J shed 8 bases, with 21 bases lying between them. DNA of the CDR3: TGTGCCAGCGTCTTACAGGGTACCTCACCGGGCTACACCTTC. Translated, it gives CASVLQGTSPGYTF.

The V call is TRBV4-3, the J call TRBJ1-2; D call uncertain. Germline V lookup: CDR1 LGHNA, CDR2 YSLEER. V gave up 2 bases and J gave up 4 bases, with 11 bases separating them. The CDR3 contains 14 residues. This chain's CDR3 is CASSQQSGGYGYTF. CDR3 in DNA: TGCGCCAGCAGCCAACAATCGGGTGGCTATGGCTACACCTTC.

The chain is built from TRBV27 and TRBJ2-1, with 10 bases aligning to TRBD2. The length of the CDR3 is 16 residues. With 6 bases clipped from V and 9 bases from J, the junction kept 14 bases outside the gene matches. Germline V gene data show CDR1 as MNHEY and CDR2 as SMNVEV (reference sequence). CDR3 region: CASSLAVASGSGEQFF. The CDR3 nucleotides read TGTGCCAGCAGCCTTGCCGTGGCTAGCGGGAGTGGTGAGCAGTTCTTC.

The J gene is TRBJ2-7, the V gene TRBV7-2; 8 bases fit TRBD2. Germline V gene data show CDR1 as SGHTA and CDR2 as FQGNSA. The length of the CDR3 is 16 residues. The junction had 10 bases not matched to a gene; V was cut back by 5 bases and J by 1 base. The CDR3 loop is CASSLIGGGLSYEQYF. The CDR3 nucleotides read TGTGCCAGCAGCCTCATTGGCGGGGGGTTATCCTACGAGCAGTACTTC.

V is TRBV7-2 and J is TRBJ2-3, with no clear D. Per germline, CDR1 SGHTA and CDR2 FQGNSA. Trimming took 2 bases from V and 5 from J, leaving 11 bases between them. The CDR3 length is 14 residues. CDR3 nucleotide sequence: TGTGCCAGCAGCTTAATCCATCGCGGAGATACGCAGTATTTT. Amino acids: CASSLIHRGDTQYF.

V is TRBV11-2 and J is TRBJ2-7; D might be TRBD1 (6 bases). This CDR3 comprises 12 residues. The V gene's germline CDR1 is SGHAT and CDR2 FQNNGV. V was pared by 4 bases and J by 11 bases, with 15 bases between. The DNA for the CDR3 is TGTGCCAGCAGCTCACTCGGACAGAGAGAGTACTTC. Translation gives CASSSLGQREYF. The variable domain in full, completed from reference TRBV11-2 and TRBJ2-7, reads EAGVAQSPRYKIIEKRQSVAFWCNPISGHATLYWYQQILGQGPKLLIQFQNNGVVDDSQLPKDRFSAERLKGVDSTLKIQPAKLEDSAVYLCASSSLGQREYFGPGTRLTVT.

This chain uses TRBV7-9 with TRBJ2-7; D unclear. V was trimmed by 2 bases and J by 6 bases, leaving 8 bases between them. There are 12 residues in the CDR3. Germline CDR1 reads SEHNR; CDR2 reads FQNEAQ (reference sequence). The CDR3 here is CASSLPLSEQYF. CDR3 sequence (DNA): TGTGCCAGCAGCTTACCCCTCAGCGAGCAGTACTTC.